This TCR beta chain stems from a study of shared clonotypes between healthy human individuals. Study-level points and caveats: Sharing across a handful of donors was seen in around 5.1% of naive CD4 clonotypes. Clonotypes shared by all four donors outscored non-shared clonotypes in generation probability.

The sample holds many counts of this clone. Its antigen is as yet unknown. The method was immunoSEQ multiplex PCR; TCRdb's version includes in-frame clones alone and lacks a portion of them. The sample records about 1.1 million clones, 78% being singletons. With 1 base removed from V and 7 bases from J, the gap between germline ends came to 11 bases. The CDR3 loop spans 14 amino acids. The germline V gene has CDR1 SGHTA and CDR2 FQGNSA. Splitting the CD4+ cells yielded a CD45RA+ naive subset and a CD45RA-negative memory subset. The sample was memory CD4+ T cells from PBMCs. Sample subset: CD45RA-negative fraction. The chain uses TRBV7-2 and TRBJ1-3; D is uncertain. This TCR was sampled from a man younger than 35 in good health. Some clones in this sample may be carry-over from other donors' samples. The CDR3 loop reads CASSLVGGWNTIYF. CDR3 in DNA: TGTGCCAGCAGCTTAGTCGGTGGGTGGAACACCATATATTTT. Supplemented by reference TRBV7-2 and TRBJ1-3, the full variable domain reads GAGVSQSPSNKVTEKGKDVELRCDPISGHTALYWYRQSLGQGLEFLIYFQGNSAPDKSGLPSDRFSAERTGGSVSTLTIQRTQQEDSAVYLCASSLVGGWNTIYFGEGSWLTVV.